This T cell receptor beta chain derives from a study of blood T cell repertoires in COVID-19 (dated by TCRdb to the early 2020s). Study-level background: Samples covering the acute and convalescent phases of COVID-19 were provided by collaborators in the United States, Italy and Spain. Sample metadata almost always included a de-identified subject ID, COVID-19 status, age in years and sex. Samples were obtained from the ongoing ImmuneRACE study (first 160 participants) and from over 1,000 subjects provided by 6 global collaborators. HLA class I and class II types, where available, came from metadata supplied by the sample provider rather than from assay-based typing. Deeply sampled blood TCRbeta repertoires from subjects exposed to, actively infected with, or recovered from COVID-19 were included in the dataset. The material from the prospective study consisted of cDNA or gDNA derived from T cells, B-cell-depleted T cells, or PBMCs. The repertoires were released in a freely available public database intended as a resource for research on the immune response to SARS-CoV-2. What the work shows at the level of the full study, not this receptor alone: How much clinical and demographic metadata was included differed by source and by participant, and the metadata was provided uncurated.

The collaborating institutions used their own protocols to collect whole blood in K2EDTA tubes. For TCRbeta analysis, collaborators shipped samples in one of three forms: frozen whole blood, isolated PBMCs, or DNA extracted from either of those sample types. The CDR3 measures 15 amino acids from cysteine to phenylalanine. Just CDR3 DNA is preserved here, 45 bases in frame from base 1. Between the V and J ends, shortened by 3 bases and 2 bases respectively, the junction contains 14 bases. Based on the germline V gene, the CDR1 and CDR2 sequences are KGHSH and LQKENI. TCRbeta CDR3 regions were amplified from genomic DNA by means of the immunoSEQ Assay, a bias-controlled multiplex PCR. In the authors' own workflow: Nucleated cell counts per sample were estimated from amplification of reference gene primers within the assay. To quantify the absolute abundance of each unique TCRbeta CDR3 rearrangement, sequence reads were collapsed and filtered. For each sample, productive Simpson clonality was calculated as the square root of Simpson's diversity index over productive rearrangements. TCRdb obtained this table from immuneACCESS and retained in-frame rearrangements with V and J assigned. These tables miss some clones; where compared with another copy, unresolved V genes account for less than half of the shortfall, and the remainder is unexplained. V and J calls plus clone size are reproduced from that table; the DNA served to infer D and trimming. This sample is represented by under 200,000 clones; roughly 90% of them were singletons. The top ten clones comprise more than 0.7% of the sample.

As regards this clone: Its cognate antigen has yet to be identified. It has no much larger one-base neighbor in the sample; base qualities were not kept.

The chain employs TRBV18 and TRBJ2-7; the D gene cannot be named for sure. This clonotype was obtained from a woman aged 70-85 years with acute or convalescent COVID-19. The sequencing sample was made of peripheral blood. In nucleotide form, the sequence is TGTGCCAGCTCACCGGTTCCCTCCCGGGCCTACGAGCAGTACTTC. This codes for CASSPVPSRAYEQYF.